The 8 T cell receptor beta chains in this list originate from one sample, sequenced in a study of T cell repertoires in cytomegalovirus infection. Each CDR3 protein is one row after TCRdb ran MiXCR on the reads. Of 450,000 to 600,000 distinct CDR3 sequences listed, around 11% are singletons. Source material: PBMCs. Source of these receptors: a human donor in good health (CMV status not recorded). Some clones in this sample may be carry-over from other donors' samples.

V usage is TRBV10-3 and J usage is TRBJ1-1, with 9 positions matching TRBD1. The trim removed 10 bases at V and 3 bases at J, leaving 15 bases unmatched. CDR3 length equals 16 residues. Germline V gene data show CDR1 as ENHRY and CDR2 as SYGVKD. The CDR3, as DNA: TGTGCCACCCGGGGACAGGGAGGGAAAAAAGACACTGAAGCTTTCTTT. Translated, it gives CATRGQGGKKDTEAFF.

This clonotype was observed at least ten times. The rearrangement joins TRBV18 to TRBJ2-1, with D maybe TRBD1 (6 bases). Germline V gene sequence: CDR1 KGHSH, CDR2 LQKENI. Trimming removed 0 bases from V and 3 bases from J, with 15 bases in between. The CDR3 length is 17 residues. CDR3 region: CASSPPRGTINYNEQFF. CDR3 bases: TGTGCCAGCTCACCACCGAGGGGGACAATCAACTACAATGAGCAGTTCTTC. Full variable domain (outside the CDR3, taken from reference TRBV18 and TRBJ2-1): NAGVMQNPRHLVRRRGQEARLRCSPMKGHSHVYWYRQLPEEGLKFMVYLQKENIIDESGMPKERFSAEFPKEGPSILRIQQVVRGDSAAYFCASSPPRGTINYNEQFFGPGTRLTVL.

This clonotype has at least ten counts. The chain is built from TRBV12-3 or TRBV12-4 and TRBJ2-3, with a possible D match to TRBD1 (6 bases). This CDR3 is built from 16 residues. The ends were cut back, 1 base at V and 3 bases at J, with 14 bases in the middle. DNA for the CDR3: TGTGCCAGCAGTTTAGGTTTGCAGGGGAAGACAGATACGCAGTATTTT. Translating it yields CASSLGLQGKTDTQYF.

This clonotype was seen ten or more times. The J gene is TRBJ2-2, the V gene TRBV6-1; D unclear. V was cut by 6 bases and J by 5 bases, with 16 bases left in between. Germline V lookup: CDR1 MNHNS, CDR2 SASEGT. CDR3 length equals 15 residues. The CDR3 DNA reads TGTGCCAGCAGGACGGAGCTCCTTCTGACCGGGGAGCTGTTTTTT. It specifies CASRTELLLTGELFF.

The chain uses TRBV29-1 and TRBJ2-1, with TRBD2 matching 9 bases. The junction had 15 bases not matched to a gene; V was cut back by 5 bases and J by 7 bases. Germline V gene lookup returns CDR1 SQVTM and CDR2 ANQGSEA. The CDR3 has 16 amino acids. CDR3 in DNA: TGCAGCGTTCGGGGGATAGCGGGAGCGCGGGGGAATGAGCAGTTCTTC. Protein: CSVRGIAGARGNEQFF.

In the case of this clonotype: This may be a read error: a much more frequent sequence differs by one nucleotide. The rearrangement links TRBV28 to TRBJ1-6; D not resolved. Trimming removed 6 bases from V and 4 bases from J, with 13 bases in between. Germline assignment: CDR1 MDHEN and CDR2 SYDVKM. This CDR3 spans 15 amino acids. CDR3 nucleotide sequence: TGTGCCAGCAGCGACCAACTGGGGTATAATTCACCCCTCCACTTT. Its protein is CASSDQLGYNSPLHF.

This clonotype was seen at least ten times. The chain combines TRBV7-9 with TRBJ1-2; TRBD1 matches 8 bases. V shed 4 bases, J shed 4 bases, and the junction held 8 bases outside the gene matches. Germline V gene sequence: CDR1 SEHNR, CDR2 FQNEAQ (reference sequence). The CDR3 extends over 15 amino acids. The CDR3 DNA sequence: TGTGCCAGCAGCTCCTCGGGACAGGTCGGCTATGGCTACACCTTC. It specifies CASSSSGQVGYGYTF.

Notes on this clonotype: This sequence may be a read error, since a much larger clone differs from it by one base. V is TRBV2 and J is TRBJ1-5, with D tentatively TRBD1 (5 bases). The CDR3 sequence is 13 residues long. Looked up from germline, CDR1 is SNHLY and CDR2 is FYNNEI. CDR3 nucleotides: TGTGCCAGAAGTGAGGGACTCGATCAGCCCCAGCATTTT. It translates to CARSEGLDQPQHF.